This paragraph covers one T cell receptor beta chain sequence. The antigen remains unidentified. This entry belongs to a study of siplizumab effects on memory and regulatory T cells. Study-wide results and limits: Memory cells seemed less diverse than naive T cells, which also seemed major contributors to the alloresponse.

This CDR3 is 14 amino acids long. Trimming pared 5 bases from V and 8 bases from J, leaving 18 bases between. The V gene's germline CDR1 is MNHEY and CDR2 SVGAGI. Some clones are missing from TCRdb's copy, which holds only in-frame ones; the method was immunoSEQ multiplex PCR. This sample has approximately 100,000 clones, with about 93% found just once. This TCR was sampled from a human donor in good health. Sequences were obtained from Tregs sorted from blood. The chain couples TRBV6-5 to TRBJ1-2, with no clear D. CDR3 amino acids: CASSRDNLPLGYTF. The CDR3 DNA follows: TGTGCCAGCAGTCGCGACAATCTGCCCTTGGGCTACACCTTC.